This T cell receptor beta chain was sequenced in a study of CXCR3-negative and CXCR3-positive naive CD8 T cells. Study-wide results and caveats: Both naive subsets showed comparably high diversity, and memory CD8+ cells showed much lower diversity.

The libraries of TRB cDNA were prepared using 5' RACE with UMI labels. TCRdb reanalyzed the 5' RACE reads and collapses them to one entry per CDR3 protein, without DNA. This sample's table reports roughly 89,000 distinct CDR3 sequences. As for this clonotype: Its specificity is not known.

The sorter processed each CD8+ T cell subset in triplicate at hundreds of thousands of cells apiece. CD45RO-CCR7+CD27+CD95- marked naive CD8+ T cells. The CDR3 length is 13 residues. Germline CDR1 and CDR2: MGHDK and SYGVNS. This TCR was recovered from a human donor in good health. Some clones in this sample may be carry-over from other donors' samples. Sequencing was performed on naive CXCR3- CD8+ T cells from blood. Documented subset: CD45RO-CCR7+CD27+CD95- naive CD8+ T cells lacking CXCR3 (TNR3-). V and J are TRBV25-1 and TRBJ1-2; TCRdb gives TRBD1 as the D gene, but with no DNA this cannot be confirmed. CDR3 sequence: CASSEDPSGGYTF.